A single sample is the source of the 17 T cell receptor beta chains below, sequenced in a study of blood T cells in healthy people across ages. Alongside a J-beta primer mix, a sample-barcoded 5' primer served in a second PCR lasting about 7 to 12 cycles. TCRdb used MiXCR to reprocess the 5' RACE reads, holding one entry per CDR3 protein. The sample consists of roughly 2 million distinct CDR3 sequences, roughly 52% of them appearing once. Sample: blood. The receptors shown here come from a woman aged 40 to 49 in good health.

This CDR3 reads CASSPTGLEETQYF. CDR3 coding DNA: TGTGCCAGCAGCCCCACAGGACTAGAAGAGACCCAGTACTTC. This chain joins TRBV12-3 or TRBV12-4 and TRBJ2-5; TRBD2 agrees at 7 bases. The CDR3 extends over 14 amino acids. Trimming took 6 bases from V and 3 from J; bases not matched to a gene: 7.

The CDR3 here is CASSQDTTEAFF. The CDR3 DNA reads as TGTGCCAGCAGCCAAGATACGACTGAAGCTTTCTTT. The chain combines TRBV4-2 with TRBJ1-1, with D uncertain. V gave up 0 bases and J gave up 5 bases, with 4 bases separating them. Per the germline V gene, CDR1 is LGHNA and CDR2 is YNFKEQ. The CDR3 loop spans 12 amino acids.

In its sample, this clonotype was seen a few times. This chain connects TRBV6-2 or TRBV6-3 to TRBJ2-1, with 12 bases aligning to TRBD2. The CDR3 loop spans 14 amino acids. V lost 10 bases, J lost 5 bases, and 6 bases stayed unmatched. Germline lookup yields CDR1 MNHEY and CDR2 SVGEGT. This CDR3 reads CATARLAGDNEQFF. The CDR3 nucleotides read TGTGCCACCGCACGACTAGCGGGGGACAATGAGCAGTTCTTC.

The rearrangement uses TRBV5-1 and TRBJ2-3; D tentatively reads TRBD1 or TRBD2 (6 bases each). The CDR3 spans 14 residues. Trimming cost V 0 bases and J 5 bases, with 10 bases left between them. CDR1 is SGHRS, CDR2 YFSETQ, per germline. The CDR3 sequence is CASSLGQEGDTQYF. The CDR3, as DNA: TGCGCCAGCAGCTTGGGACAGGAGGGAGATACGCAGTATTTT.

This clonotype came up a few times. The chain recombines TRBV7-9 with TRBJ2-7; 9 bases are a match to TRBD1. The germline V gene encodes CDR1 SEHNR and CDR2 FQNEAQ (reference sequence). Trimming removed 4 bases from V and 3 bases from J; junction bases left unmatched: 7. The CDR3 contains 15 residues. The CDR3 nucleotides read TGTGCCAGCAGCTCCGCGGGACAGGGAGTCTACGAGCAGTACTTC. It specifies CASSSAGQGVYEQYF.

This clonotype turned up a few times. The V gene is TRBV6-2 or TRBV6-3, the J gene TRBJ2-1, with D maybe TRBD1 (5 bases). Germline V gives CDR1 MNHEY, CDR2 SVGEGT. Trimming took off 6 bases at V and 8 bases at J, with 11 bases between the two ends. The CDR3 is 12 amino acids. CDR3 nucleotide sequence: TGTGCCAGCAGAAGGGGTGGGCATGAGCAGTTCTTC. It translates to CASRRGGHEQFF.

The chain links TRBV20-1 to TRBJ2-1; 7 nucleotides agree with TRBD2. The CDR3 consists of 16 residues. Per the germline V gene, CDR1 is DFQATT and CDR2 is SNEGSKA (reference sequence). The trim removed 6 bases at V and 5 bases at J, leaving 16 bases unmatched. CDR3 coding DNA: TGCAGTGCCCCTAAGGGCCGAGCGGGGAATAACAATGAGCAGTTCTTC. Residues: CSAPKGRAGNNNEQFF.

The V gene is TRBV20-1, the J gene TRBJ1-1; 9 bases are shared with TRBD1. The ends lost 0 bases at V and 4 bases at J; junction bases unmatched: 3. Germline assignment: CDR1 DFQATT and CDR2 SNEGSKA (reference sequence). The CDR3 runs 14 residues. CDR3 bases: TGCAGTGCTAGAGACCTGGACAGGGGCACTGAAGCTTTCTTT. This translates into CSARDLDRGTEAFF.

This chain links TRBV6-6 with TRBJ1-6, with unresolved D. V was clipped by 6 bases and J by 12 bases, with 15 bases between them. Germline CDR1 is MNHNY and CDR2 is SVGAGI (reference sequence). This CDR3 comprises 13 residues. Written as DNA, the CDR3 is TGTGCCAGCAGAGTGCTCGAAGGACTACCCCTCCACTTT. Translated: CASRVLEGLPLHF.

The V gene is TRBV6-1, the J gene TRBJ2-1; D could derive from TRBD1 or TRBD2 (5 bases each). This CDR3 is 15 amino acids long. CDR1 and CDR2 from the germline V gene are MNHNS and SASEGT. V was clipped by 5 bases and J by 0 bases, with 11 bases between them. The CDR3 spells CASSPWGSSYNEQFF. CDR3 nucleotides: TGTGCCAGCAGTCCCTGGGGGAGCTCCTACAATGAGCAGTTCTTC.

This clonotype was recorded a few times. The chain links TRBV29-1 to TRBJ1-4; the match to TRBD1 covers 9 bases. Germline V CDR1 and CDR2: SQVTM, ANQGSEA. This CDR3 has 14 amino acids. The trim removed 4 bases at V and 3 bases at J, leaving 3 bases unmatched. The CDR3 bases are TGCAGCGTTGGACAGGGGGAGGCTAATGAAAAACTGTTTTTT. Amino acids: CSVGQGEANEKLFF.

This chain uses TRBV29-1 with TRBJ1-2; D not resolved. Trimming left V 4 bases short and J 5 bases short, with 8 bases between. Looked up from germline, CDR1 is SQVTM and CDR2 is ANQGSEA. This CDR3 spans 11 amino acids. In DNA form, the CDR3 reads TGCAGCGTTGGGCGGCAGTATGGCTACACCTTC. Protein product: CSVGRQYGYTF.

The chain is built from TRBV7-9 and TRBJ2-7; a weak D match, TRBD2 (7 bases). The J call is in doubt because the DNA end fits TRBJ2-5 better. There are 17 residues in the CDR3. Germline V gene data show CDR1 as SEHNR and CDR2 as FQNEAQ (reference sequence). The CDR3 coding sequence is TGTGCCAGCAGCCCTCCACTAGTGGGGGGGCCAAGGAAGACCCAGTACTTC. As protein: CASSPPLVGGPRKTQYF.

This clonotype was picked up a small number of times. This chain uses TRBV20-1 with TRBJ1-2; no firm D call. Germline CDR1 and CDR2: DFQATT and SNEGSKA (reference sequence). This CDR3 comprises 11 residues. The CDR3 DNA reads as TGCAGCCCCCAATGGGGAGGTGGCTACACCTTC. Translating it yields CSPQWGGGYTF.

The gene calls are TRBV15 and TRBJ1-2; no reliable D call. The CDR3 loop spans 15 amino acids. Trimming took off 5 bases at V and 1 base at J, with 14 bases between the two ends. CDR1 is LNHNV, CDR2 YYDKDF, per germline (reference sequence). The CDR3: CATSAQDGLNYGYTF. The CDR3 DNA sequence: TGTGCCACCAGCGCCCAGGACGGCCTTAACTATGGCTACACCTTC. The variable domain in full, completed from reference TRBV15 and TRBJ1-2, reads DAMVIQNPRYQVTQFGKPVTLSCSQTLNHNVMYWYQQKSSQAPKLLFHYYDKDFNNEADTPDNFQSRRPNTSFCFLDIRSPGLGDTAMYLCATSAQDGLNYGYTFGSGTRLTVV.

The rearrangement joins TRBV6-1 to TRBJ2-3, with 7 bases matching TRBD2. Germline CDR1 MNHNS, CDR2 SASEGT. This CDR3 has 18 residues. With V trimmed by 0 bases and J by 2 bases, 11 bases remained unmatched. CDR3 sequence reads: CASSEAWRSGANTDTQYF. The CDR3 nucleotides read TGTGCCAGCAGTGAAGCCTGGAGGAGCGGGGCGAACACAGATACGCAGTATTTT.

CDR3 DNA: TGTGCCAGCGCGCTAGCGGGGGACTACAATGAGCAGTTCTTC. It translates to CASALAGDYNEQFF. The chain uses TRBV18 and TRBJ2-1, with 10 bases aligning to TRBD2. CDR1 and CDR2 (germline): KGHSH, LQKENI. With V trimmed by 8 bases and J by 3 bases, 4 bases remained unmatched. This CDR3 has 14 amino acids.